This passage covers 29 T cell receptor beta chains from one sample sequenced in a study of T cell responses to AZD1222 COVID-19 vaccine. Assay: immunoSEQ multiplex PCR; the TCRdb copy retains only in-frame clones and omits some. The sample consists of 70,000 to 75,000 clones, about 78% of them appearing once. The sample was peripheral blood, taken 28 days after the second AZD1222 dose. All receptors derive from an adult who received the AZD1222 COVID-19 vaccine.

The V gene is TRBV7-8, the J gene TRBJ1-5; 7 nucleotides match TRBD1. V was pared by 2 bases and J by 0 bases, with 13 bases of the junction left unmatched. The CDR3 length is 19 residues. Germline V gene lookup returns CDR1 SGHVS and CDR2 FQNEAQ. The CDR3 bases are TGTGCCAGCAGCTTAAGATTCTCAGGGGGGAAGATTAGCAATCAGCCCCAGCATTTT. Amino acid sequence: CASSLRFSGGKISNQPQHF.

V and J are TRBV5-1 and TRBJ2-3; 7 nucleotides match TRBD1. J lost 3 bases, V lost 4 bases, and 8 bases had no gene match. The CDR3 spans 15 residues. Germline-derived CDR1 and CDR2 are SGHRS and YFSETQ. CDR3 nucleotide sequence: TGCGCCAGCAGCCGACAGGGAGATTCGACAGATACGCAGTATTTT. Its translation is CASSRQGDSTDTQYF.

The chain carries TRBV28 and TRBJ2-5; TRBD1 is a possible D gene (6 bases). Trimming took 8 bases from V and 4 from J, leaving 20 bases between them. In germline, CDR1 is MDHEN, CDR2 SYDVKM. The CDR3 is made up of 15 amino acids. The CDR3 DNA is TGTGCCAGCTCCCAAACGCAGGGGATGGGAGAGACCCAGTACTTC. This codes for CASSQTQGMGETQYF.

This chain uses TRBV5-8 with TRBJ2-1, with a weak D call TRBD2 (6 bases). The CDR3 is 16 amino acids. The germline V and J ends were trimmed by 0 bases and 3 bases, with 13 bases remaining between them. CDR1 is SGHTS and CDR2 is YDEGEE in the germline V gene. CDR3 sequence (DNA): TGTGCCAGCAGCTTGGAGGGGACCGGGGGCTACAATGAGCAGTTCTTC. Protein sequence: CASSLEGTGGYNEQFF.

This clone was seen only a few times. The chain uses TRBV6-5 and TRBJ1-3, with D uncertain. V gave up 6 bases and J gave up 7 bases, with 16 bases separating them. Germline V gene lookup returns CDR1 MNHEY and CDR2 SVGAGI. This CDR3 has 14 amino acids. For the CDR3, the DNA is TGTGCCAGCAGCTTGCCGACCGGAGGGAACACCATATATTTT. Its translation is CASSLPTGGNTIYF.

This chain links TRBV4-3 with TRBJ2-1, with TRBD2 matching over 11 bases. The germline CDR1 and CDR2 sequences are LGHNA and YSLEER. V was pared by 1 base and J by 6 bases, with 8 bases of the junction left unmatched. This CDR3 region has 17 residues. CDR3 sequence reads: CASSQVVETSGTNEQFF. CDR3 coding DNA: TGCGCCAGCAGCCAAGTTGTAGAGACTAGCGGGACCAATGAGCAGTTCTTC.

V gene TRBV5-4 combines with J gene TRBJ2-7; 7 bases are a match to TRBD2. V dropped 2 bases and J dropped 2; count of bases not matched to a gene: 1. This CDR3 has 13 residues. Germline V gene sequence: CDR1 SGHNT, CDR2 YYREEE (reference sequence). In DNA, the CDR3 is TGTGCCAGCAGCTTAGGGAGGGCCTACGAGCAGTACTTC. Translated: CASSLGRAYEQYF.

This clone came up many times. J is TRBJ2-1 and V is TRBV6-6; the D gene could be TRBD1 or TRBD2 (6 bases each). Germline assignment: CDR1 MNHNY and CDR2 SVGAGI (reference sequence). V lost 8 bases, J lost 7 bases, and 21 bases lay in between. This CDR3 contains 15 residues. The CDR3 reads CASVSFGEGGNEQFF. The CDR3 region has the DNA TGTGCCAGCGTATCATTTGGGGAAGGGGGGAATGAGCAGTTCTTC.

The chain uses TRBV6-1 and TRBJ2-7; D uncertain. This CDR3 comprises 13 residues. CDR1 is MNHNS, CDR2 SASEGT, per germline. Trimming removed 3 bases at V and 0 bases at J, with 6 bases between. CDR3 nucleotides: TGTGCCAGCAGTGACACGGACTCCTACGAGCAGTACTTC. Translated, it gives CASSDTDSYEQYF.

The rearrangement uses TRBV28 and TRBJ1-2; D might be TRBD1 (6 bases). V was trimmed by 6 bases and J by 1 base, leaving 12 bases between them. The CDR3 loop spans 14 amino acids. Per germline, CDR1 MDHEN and CDR2 SYDVKM. In DNA, the CDR3 is TGTGCCAGCAGGGGACAAGGCTATAACTATGGCTACACCTTC. This encodes CASRGQGYNYGYTF.

The J gene is TRBJ2-6, the V gene TRBV5-6; possibly TRBD2 for D (5 bases). The CDR3 contains 16 residues. V was trimmed by 4 bases and J by 3 bases, leaving 14 bases between them. Germline lookup yields CDR1 SGHDT and CDR2 YYEEEE. CDR3 in amino acids: CASSPEDGFGANVLTF. CDR3 nucleotides: TGTGCCAGCAGCCCGGAGGACGGGTTTGGGGCCAACGTCCTGACTTTC.

This chain connects TRBV5-4 to TRBJ1-5; tentative D call: TRBD1 (5 bases). This CDR3 has 14 amino acids. Trimming took off 1 base at V and 6 bases at J, with 11 bases between the two ends. Germline V gives CDR1 SGHNT, CDR2 YYREEE (reference sequence). CDR3 sequence reads: CASSLQGAGQPQHF. As DNA, the CDR3 is TGTGCCAGCAGCTTGCAAGGGGCCGGTCAGCCCCAGCATTTT.

The rearrangement links TRBV4-2 to TRBJ2-3; 7 bases line up with TRBD2. In germline, CDR1 is LGHNA, CDR2 YNFKEQ. The CDR3 extends over 17 amino acids. V shed 3 bases and J 3 bases; nucleotides not matched to a gene: 12. CDR3 region: CASSQAPGLGETDTQYF. The CDR3 DNA reads TGTGCCAGCAGCCAGGCGCCCGGACTAGGCGAGACAGATACGCAGTATTTT.

The chain recombines TRBV10-2 with TRBJ1-5; 10 bases align to TRBD1. Germline loops: CDR1 WSHSY, CDR2 SAAADI. The V and J ends lost 7 bases and 2 bases, in that order; junction bases with no gene match: 2. CDR3 length: 14 residues. The DNA for the CDR3 is TGCGCCAGCACGGGGACAGGGGGCAATCAGCCCCAGCATTTT. Amino acid sequence: CASTGTGGNQPQHF.

The chain couples TRBV2 to TRBJ2-5, with a tentative D call TRBD2 (6 bases). The germline CDR1 and CDR2 sequences are SNHLY and FYNNEI. The CDR3 is 13 amino acids. V lost 8 bases and J lost 3, with 13 bases in between. The CDR3 bases are TGTGCCAGCCGAGAGGTAGCGGAAGAGACCCAGTACTTC. Translated, it gives CASREVAEETQYF.

V and J are TRBV6-2 or TRBV6-3 and TRBJ2-3; D gene ambiguous. Per germline, CDR1 MNHEY and CDR2 SVGEGT. The CDR3 is made up of 17 amino acids. V was pared by 0 bases and J by 2 bases, with 15 bases between. CDR3 in amino acids: CASSYSPSLVLTDTQYF. In DNA, the CDR3 is TGTGCCAGCAGTTACTCCCCCTCCTTGGTCCTCACAGATACGCAGTATTTT.

V gene TRBV7-3 combines with J gene TRBJ2-2; 8 nucleotides match TRBD2. The CDR3 loop spans 18 amino acids. J lost 2 bases, V lost 5 bases, and 13 bases had no gene match. From germline, CDR1 is SGHTA and CDR2 FQGTGA. CDR3 sequence: CASSRTRGGGPNTGELFF. The CDR3 DNA sequence: TGTGCCAGCAGCCGGACCCGCGGCGGGGGGCCCAACACCGGGGAGCTGTTTTTT.

The V call is TRBV30, the J call TRBJ2-2, with 8 positions matching TRBD2. The germline CDR1 and CDR2 sequences are GTSNPN and SVGIG (reference sequence). V lost 4 bases, J lost 5 bases, and 6 bases stayed unmatched. The CDR3 runs 14 residues. The chain's CDR3 is CAWTPGLATGELFF. For the CDR3, the DNA is TGTGCCTGGACGCCCGGACTAGCAACCGGGGAGCTGTTTTTT.

The rearrangement links TRBV9 to TRBJ1-1, with D possibly matching TRBD1 (6 bases). Germline assignment: CDR1 SGDLS and CDR2 YYNGEE. The CDR3 consists of 14 residues. V shed 1 base and J shed 3 bases, with 10 bases lying between them. Here the CDR3 DNA reads TGTGCCAGCAGCGTAACAGGGTTGGACACTGAAGCTTTCTTT. It translates to CASSVTGLDTEAFF.

This rearrangement joins TRBV27 to TRBJ2-7, with D unresolved. This CDR3 spans 14 amino acids. The V gene lost 0 bases and the J gene lost 1 base, with 7 bases spanning the gap. The germline V gene has CDR1 MNHEY and CDR2 SMNVEV (reference sequence). The CDR3: CASSLSRESYEQYF. CDR3 nucleotide sequence: TGTGCCAGCAGTTTATCCAGAGAATCCTACGAGCAGTACTTC.

The chain joins TRBV5-6 to TRBJ1-1; D unclear. Trimming removed 4 bases from V and 0 bases from J, with 16 bases in between. This CDR3 has 16 amino acids. Germline lookup yields CDR1 SGHDT and CDR2 YYEEEE. DNA of the CDR3: TGTGCCAGCAGCAATTACGGACTGGGAATGAACACTGAAGCTTTCTTT. This sequence encodes CASSNYGLGMNTEAFF.

This chain connects TRBV6-5 to TRBJ2-1, with TRBD2 matching over 10 bases. The CDR3 sequence is 15 residues long. The junction had 16 bases not matched to a gene; V was cut back by 10 bases and J by 10 bases. CDR1 is MNHEY and CDR2 is SVGAGI in the germline V gene. Here the CDR3 DNA reads TGTGCCACTAAACGGTCTAGCGGGGGAGGCAAAGAGCAGTTCTTC. Translation gives CATKRSSGGGKEQFF.

This chain connects TRBV30 to TRBJ1-1, with 10 bases lining up with TRBD1. Germline V gene lookup returns CDR1 GTSNPN and CDR2 SVGIG (reference sequence). The junction had 1 base not matched to a gene; V was cut back by 3 bases and J by 3 bases. CDR3 length equals 13 residues. CDR3 nucleotides: TGTGCCTGGAGAGGACAGGGGGACACTGAAGCTTTCTTT. Translating gives CAWRGQGDTEAFF.

The chain joins TRBV9 to TRBJ2-7, with a tentative D call TRBD2 (5 bases). Looked up from germline, CDR1 is SGDLS and CDR2 is YYNGEE. This CDR3 is 14 amino acids long. V was shortened by 0 bases and J by 3 bases, with 10 bases between the two germline ends. The CDR3 DNA follows: TGTGCCAGCAGCGTAGGTGAGGGCAGCTACGAGCAGTACTTC. It encodes CASSVGEGSYEQYF.

The J gene is TRBJ1-1, the V gene TRBV19; weak D call: TRBD1 (6 bases). Trimming pared 3 bases from V and 1 base from J, leaving 9 bases between. Germline assignment: CDR1 LNHDA and CDR2 SQIVND (reference sequence). The CDR3 has 14 residues. The CDR3 DNA reads TGTGCCAGTAGTATTACAGGGACGAACACTGAAGCTTTCTTT. It codes for CASSITGTNTEAFF.

The V gene is TRBV6-6, the J gene TRBJ2-5; 12 bases are a match to TRBD1. The CDR3 consists of 15 residues. V shed 6 bases, J shed 5 bases, and the junction held 7 bases outside the gene matches. Looked up from germline, CDR1 is MNHNY and CDR2 is SVGAGI (reference sequence). The CDR3 DNA follows: TGTGCCAGCAGACTGGGACAGGGGGCACCCGAGACCCAGTACTTC. Encoded protein: CASRLGQGAPETQYF.

The CDR3 here is CASSLGTENYGYTF. The CDR3, as DNA: TGTGCCAGCAGTCTGGGGACAGAGAACTATGGCTACACCTTC. The V and J genes are TRBV6-5 and TRBJ1-2, with TRBD1 matching over 7 bases. CDR3 size: 14 residues. Per germline, CDR1 MNHEY and CDR2 SVGAGI. Unmatched junction bases numbered 5, after V lost 5 bases and J lost 2 bases.

V and J are TRBV6-5 and TRBJ2-6; TRBD1 aligns across 7 bases. Per germline, CDR1 MNHEY and CDR2 SVGAGI. CDR3 length: 15 residues. V lost 8 bases to trimming and J lost 2 bases; unmatched junction nucleotides: 6. In DNA, the CDR3 is TGTGCCAGCGAGGACAGGTCGACTGGGGCCAACGTCCTGACTTTC. Translation gives CASEDRSTGANVLTF.

This clone appeared a single time. This chain links TRBV27 with TRBJ2-1, with 11 bases identical to TRBD2. Trimming cost V 6 bases and J 7 bases; bases outside gene matches: 11. This CDR3 is built from 16 residues. Germline lookup yields CDR1 MNHEY and CDR2 SMNVEV (reference sequence). CDR3 loop: CASSRRGTSGGNEQFF. CDR3 coding DNA: TGTGCCAGCAGCCGGCGCGGGACTAGCGGAGGTAATGAGCAGTTCTTC.